This T cell receptor beta chain stems from a study of response to subunit inactivated influenza vaccine. In its sample, this clonotype was seen many times. The germline CDR1 and CDR2 sequences are LGHNA and YSLEER. The CDR3 runs 17 residues. After removal of 0 bases from V and 5 bases from J, the junction contained 7 bases not matched to a gene. One entry per CDR3 protein results from TCRdb running MiXCR on the RT-PCR reads. The table shows about 170,000 distinct CDR3 sequences, with over 9.5% occurring only once. The sample also formed part of further work on T cells expressing NK-cell markers. That paper states: In generating TCR beta cDNA, 5'RACE template switching with UMIs was used. Serological testing identified most of the eight sequenced donors as HCMV-seropositive and one as seronegative. Dominant NKG2C+ clonotypes accounted for roughly 1.0-7.0% of CD8+ T cells in a handful of donors. It was still unclear whether expanded NKG2C+ T cell clones were HCMV specific.

The sequencing used CD8+ T cells sorted from PBMCs, collected roughly 12 days after vaccination. This TCR was recovered from a man aged 50-59 years who received an inactivated influenza vaccine. The chain links TRBV4-3 to TRBJ2-2, with TRBD1 identical over 9 bases. CDR3 sequence reads: CASSQDLGQGRTGELFF. The CDR3 nucleotides read TGCGCCAGCAGCCAAGATCTGGGACAGGGTCGGACCGGGGAGCTGTTTTTT.